This T cell receptor beta chain was documented in a study of CD8+ T cells in alopecia areata. A word on this clone: Its specificity is not known.

Study-wide results and caveats: Normal skin's resident alphabeta T cells are also sequenced in scalp samples. Clonality was higher in lesional than normal scalp, especially in alopecia totalis/universalis.

Lesional scalp punch biopsies and peripheral blood were collected from alopecia areata patients. It was from PBMCs that CD4+ and CD8+ T cells were sorted. Germline V lookup: CDR1 SGHTA, CDR2 FQGTGA. CDR3 size: 15 residues. The V gene lost 5 bases and the J gene lost 5 bases, with 16 bases spanning the gap. Extraction of RNA preceded its reverse transcription into cDNA, which served as the sequencing template. Clones were sequenced by immunoSEQ multiplex PCR, and TCRdb holds only the in-frame ones, with some missing. Seen here are 100,000 to 150,000 clones, roughly two fifths observed once, and the top ten hold approximately 3.1%.

The rearrangement joins TRBV7-3 to TRBJ2-1; D possibly corresponds to TRBD1 (6 bases). The receptor's source is a human donor with alopecia areata. Sequences were obtained from CD4+ T cells sorted from blood. The CDR3 DNA reads TGTGCCAGCAGCCAGACTCGGGACATAGACAATGAGCAGTTCTTC. Protein: CASSQTRDIDNEQFF.